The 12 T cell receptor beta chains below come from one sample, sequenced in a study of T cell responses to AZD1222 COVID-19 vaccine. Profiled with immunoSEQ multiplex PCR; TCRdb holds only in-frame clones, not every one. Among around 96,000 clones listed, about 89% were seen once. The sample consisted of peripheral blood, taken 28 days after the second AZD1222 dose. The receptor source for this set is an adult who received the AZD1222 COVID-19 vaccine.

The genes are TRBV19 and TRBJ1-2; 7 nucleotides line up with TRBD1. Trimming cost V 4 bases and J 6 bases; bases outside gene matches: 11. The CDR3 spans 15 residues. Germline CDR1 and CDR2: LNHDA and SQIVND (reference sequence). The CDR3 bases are TGTGCCAGTAGTACCCCCCAGACAGGGAGGGATGGCTACACCTTC. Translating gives CASSTPQTGRDGYTF.

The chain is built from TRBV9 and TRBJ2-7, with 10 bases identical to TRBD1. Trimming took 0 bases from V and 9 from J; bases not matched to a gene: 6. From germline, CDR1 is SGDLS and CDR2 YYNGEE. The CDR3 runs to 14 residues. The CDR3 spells CASSVEGQGSTQYF. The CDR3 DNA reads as TGTGCCAGCAGCGTAGAGGGACAGGGGTCCACGCAGTACTTC.

The CDR3 region has the DNA TGTGCCAGCTCGTCCCCCCGGACTAGCGCATACAATGAGCAGTTCTTC. Amino acid sequence: CASSSPRTSAYNEQFF. The rearrangement uses TRBV18 and TRBJ2-1; 9 nucleotides align to TRBD2. Trimming removed 6 bases from V and 4 bases from J; junction bases left unmatched: 10. CDR3 size: 16 residues. Per germline, CDR1 KGHSH and CDR2 LQKENI.

The CDR3 DNA is TGCGCCAGCAGCTTGGTGGGGGTTCAATATGGCTACACCTTC. Protein sequence: CASSLVGVQYGYTF. This chain joins TRBV5-1 and TRBJ1-2; weak D call: TRBD1 (5 bases). V shed 0 bases and J shed 5 bases, with 11 bases lying between them. The CDR3 runs to 14 residues. Germline V gene sequence: CDR1 SGHRS, CDR2 YFSETQ.

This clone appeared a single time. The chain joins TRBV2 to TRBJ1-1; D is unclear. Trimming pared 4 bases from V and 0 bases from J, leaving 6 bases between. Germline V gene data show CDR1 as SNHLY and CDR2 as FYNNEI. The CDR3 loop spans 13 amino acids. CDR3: CASSGEVNTEAFF. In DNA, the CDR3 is TGTGCCAGCAGTGGGGAGGTGAACACTGAAGCTTTCTTT.

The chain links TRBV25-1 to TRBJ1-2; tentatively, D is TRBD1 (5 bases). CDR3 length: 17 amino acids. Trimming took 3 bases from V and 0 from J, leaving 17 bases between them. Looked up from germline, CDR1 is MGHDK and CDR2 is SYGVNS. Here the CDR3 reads CASSDDSFPVANYGYTF. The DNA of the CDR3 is TGTGCCAGCAGTGATGACAGTTTTCCCGTAGCTAACTATGGCTACACCTTC.

The CDR3 nucleotides are TGTGCCAGCAGCTTTCGCGGGGACGAGCAGTACTTC. Translating it yields CASSFRGDEQYF. The chain couples TRBV11-2 to TRBJ2-7, with TRBD2 as a possible D gene (6 bases). The germline V gene has CDR1 SGHAT and CDR2 FQNNGV. V was clipped by 3 bases and J by 5 bases, with 8 bases between them. The CDR3 sequence is 12 residues long.

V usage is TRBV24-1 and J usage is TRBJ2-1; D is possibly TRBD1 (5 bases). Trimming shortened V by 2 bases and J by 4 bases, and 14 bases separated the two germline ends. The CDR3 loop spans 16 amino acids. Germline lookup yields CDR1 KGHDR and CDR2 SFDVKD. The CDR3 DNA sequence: TGTGCCACCAGTGATTCCATGCGAAGGGGTTACAATGAGCAGTTCTTC. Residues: CATSDSMRRGYNEQFF.

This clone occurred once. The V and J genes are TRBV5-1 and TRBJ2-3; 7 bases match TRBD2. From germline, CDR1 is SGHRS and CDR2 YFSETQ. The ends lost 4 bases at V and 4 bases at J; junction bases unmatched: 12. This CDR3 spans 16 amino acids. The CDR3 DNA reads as TGCGCCAGCAGCGGCTTTGGCAGCCGGGGGGCAGATACGCAGTATTTT. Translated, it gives CASSGFGSRGADTQYF.

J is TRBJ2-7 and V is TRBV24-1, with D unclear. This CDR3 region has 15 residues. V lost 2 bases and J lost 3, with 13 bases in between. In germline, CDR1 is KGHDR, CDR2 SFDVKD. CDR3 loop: CATSDYQDGLYEQYF. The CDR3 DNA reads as TGTGCCACCAGTGATTACCAGGACGGGCTCTACGAGCAGTACTTC.

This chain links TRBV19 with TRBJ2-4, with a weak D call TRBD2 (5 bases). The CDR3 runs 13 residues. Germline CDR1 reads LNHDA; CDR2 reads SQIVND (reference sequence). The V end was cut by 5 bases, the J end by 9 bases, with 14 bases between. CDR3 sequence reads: CASSLPSPAIQYF. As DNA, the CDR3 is TGTGCCAGTAGTCTTCCTAGCCCAGCCATTCAGTACTTC.

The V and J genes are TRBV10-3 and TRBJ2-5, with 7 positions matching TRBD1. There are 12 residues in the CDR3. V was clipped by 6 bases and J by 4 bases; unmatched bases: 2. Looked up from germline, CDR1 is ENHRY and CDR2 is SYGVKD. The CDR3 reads CAISRDRETQYF. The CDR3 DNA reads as TGTGCCATCAGCCGGGACAGAGAGACCCAGTACTTC.